The 32 T cell receptor beta chains below were found in one sample sequenced in a study of early T cells in non-severe SARS-CoV-2 infection. TCRdb re-derived calls from the 5' RACE reads in MiXCR, one entry per CDR3 protein. In the table there are approximately 34,000 distinct CDR3 sequences, approximately 8% of which are singletons. Here the sequenced sample was whole blood, taken at baseline. These receptors were collected from an adult who was a healthcare worker with PCR-confirmed SARS-CoV-2 infection or an uninfected control (not recorded which).

This clonotype was picked up many times. This rearrangement joins TRBV5-1 to TRBJ2-5; 7 nucleotides line up with TRBD2. Losses at the gene ends were 4 bases for V and 7 bases for J; bases not matched to a gene: 10. Looked up from germline, CDR1 is SGHRS and CDR2 is YFSETQ. This CDR3 is 14 amino acids long. CDR3 nucleotides: TGCGCCAGCAGCGCCCGGGCCGGGGAGGGGACCCAGTACTTC. Translating gives CASSARAGEGTQYF.

This clonotype was counted at least ten times. The genes are TRBV12-3 or TRBV12-4 and TRBJ2-3; D is unresolved. The germline V and J ends were trimmed by 2 bases and 0 bases, with 6 bases remaining between them. The CDR3 extends over 14 amino acids. CDR3 coding DNA: TGTGCCAGCAGTTTAATGGGGAGCACAGATACGCAGTATTTT. Translation gives CASSLMGSTDTQYF.

This clonotype was seen only a few times. The genes are TRBV18 and TRBJ2-7; D call uncertain. CDR1 KGHSH and CDR2 LQKENI come from the germline V gene. The CDR3 is 14 residues long. V dropped 3 bases and J dropped 2 bases, with 11 bases sitting between them. This CDR3 reads CASSPPGRPYEQYF. The DNA for the CDR3 is TGTGCCAGCTCACCCCCGGGTCGACCCTACGAGCAGTACTTC.

The rearrangement links TRBV20-1 to TRBJ1-6; D perhaps matches TRBD1 (6 bases). The germline V gene encodes CDR1 DFQATT and CDR2 SNEGSKA (reference sequence). This CDR3 is built from 14 residues. V was cut by 3 bases and J by 6 bases, with 12 bases left in between. CDR3 DNA: TGCAGTGCTAGTCCGGGACAAAGTAATTCACCCCTCCACTTT. This encodes CSASPGQSNSPLHF.

This clonotype occurred many times. The J gene is TRBJ2-1, the V gene TRBV5-4, with 10 bases identical to TRBD2. V lost 0 bases to trimming and J lost 6 bases; unmatched junction nucleotides: 6. CDR3 size: 16 residues. Germline loops: CDR1 SGHNT, CDR2 YYREEE (reference sequence). The CDR3 sequence: CASSLVGLAEVNEQFF. The DNA for the CDR3 is TGTGCCAGCAGCTTGGTAGGACTAGCGGAAGTCAATGAGCAGTTCTTC. Variable domain in full (rest from reference TRBV5-4 and TRBJ2-1): ETGVTQSPTHLIKTRGQQVTLRCSSQSGHNTVSWYQQALGQGPQFIFQYYREEENGRGNFPPRFSGLQFPNYSSELNVNALELDDSALYLCASSLVGLAEVNEQFFGPGTRLTVL.

To note about this clonotype: This clone may be a read error of a much larger clone one base away. The chain links TRBV3-1 to TRBJ2-4; D remains ambiguous. Germline V lookup: CDR1 LGHDT, CDR2 YNNKEL (reference sequence). The CDR3 loop spans 12 amino acids. Here the CDR3 reads CVSSQEGNPPGF. In DNA, the CDR3 is TGTGTCAGCAGCCAAGAAGGAAACCCCCCGGGCTTC.

This clonotype was seen ten or more times. The chain recombines TRBV7-9 with TRBJ2-4, with D possibly matching TRBD2 (5 bases). This CDR3 comprises 17 residues. The germline gives CDR1 SEHNR, CDR2 FQNEAQ (reference sequence). Trimming left V 4 bases short and J 7 bases short, with 23 bases between. CDR3 sequence (DNA): TGTGCCAGCAGCTCATACTCGACGGACTCCGGATTTAACATTCAGTACTTC. Translating it yields CASSSYSTDSGFNIQYF.

This clonotype was seen only a few times. The V and J genes are TRBV28 and TRBJ2-3; D is possibly TRBD1 or TRBD2 (5 bases each). The V gene lost 6 bases and the J gene lost 2 bases, with 21 bases spanning the gap. CDR1 is MDHEN and CDR2 is SYDVKM in the germline V gene. The CDR3 runs 17 residues. This chain's CDR3 is CASSAPGRHAITDTQYF. CDR3 nucleotide sequence: TGTGCCAGCAGCGCACCGGGACGGCACGCTATCACAGATACGCAGTATTTT.

This clonotype was seen at least ten times. The V and J genes are TRBV6-5 and TRBJ2-1; TRBD2 might be the D (5 bases). Germline loops: CDR1 MNHEY, CDR2 SVGAGI. The CDR3 has 15 residues. V dropped 4 bases and J dropped 2 bases, with 12 bases sitting between them. The CDR3 bases are TGTGCCAGCAGTTCTAGCTGGGGTACCTACAATGAGCAGTTCTTC. This sequence encodes CASSSSWGTYNEQFF.

At least ten counts were recorded for this clonotype. The rearrangement links TRBV20-1 to TRBJ2-7; weak D call: TRBD2 (6 bases). CDR1 is DFQATT, CDR2 SNEGSKA, per germline (reference sequence). Deletions cut 5 bases from V and 3 bases from J, with 11 bases between. The CDR3 loop spans 12 amino acids. For the CDR3, the DNA is TGCAGTGCTTCTACCGGGGGCTACGAGCAGTACTTC. The encoded protein is CSASTGGYEQYF.

This chain uses TRBV5-6 with TRBJ1-4, with a possible D match to TRBD1 (5 bases). Germline loops: CDR1 SGHDT, CDR2 YYEEEE. Deletions cut 3 bases from V and 5 bases from J, with 14 bases between. The CDR3 runs to 15 residues. The CDR3 bases are TGTGCCAGCAGCTGGACCGGGACGGGCAATGAAAAACTGTTTTTT. This translates into CASSWTGTGNEKLFF.

This clonotype was seen many times. The chain links TRBV6-2 or TRBV6-3 to TRBJ2-7; D is possibly TRBD1 (6 bases). The CDR3 totals 14 residues. V lost 2 bases, J lost 0 bases, and 8 bases lay in between. The germline V gene has CDR1 MNHEY and CDR2 SVGEGT. The CDR3 nucleotides are TGTGCCAGCAGTTACCGGGACAACTCCTACGAGCAGTACTTC. This translates into CASSYRDNSYEQYF.

A few counts support this clonotype. This chain joins TRBV5-1 and TRBJ2-5; 8 nucleotides line up with TRBD2. The length of the CDR3 is 14 residues. Germline lookup yields CDR1 SGHRS and CDR2 YFSETQ. The ends lost 5 bases at V and 2 bases at J; junction bases unmatched: 5. The CDR3 reads CASSVRLAQETQYF. CDR3 nucleotide sequence: TGCGCCAGCAGTGTTCGACTAGCGCAAGAGACCCAGTACTTC. Supplemented by reference TRBV5-1 and TRBJ2-5, the full variable domain reads KAGVTQTPRYLIKTRGQQVTLSCSPISGHRSVSWYQQTPGQGLQFLFEYFSETQRNKGNFPGRFSGRQFSNSRSEMNVSTLELGDSALYLCASSVRLAQETQYFGPGTRLLVL.

This clonotype was seen a handful of times. This chain joins TRBV28 and TRBJ2-7, with unresolved D. Looked up from germline, CDR1 is MDHEN and CDR2 is SYDVKM. The CDR3 runs 13 residues. Trimming stripped 5 bases from V and 5 bases from J, with 13 bases between. As DNA, the CDR3 is TGTGCCAGCAGTCTGCCGGACCCCCACGAGCAGTACTTC. Translated: CASSLPDPHEQYF.

This clonotype was counted many times. This chain joins TRBV12-3 or TRBV12-4 and TRBJ2-1; TRBD1 matches at 11 bases. The CDR3 has 13 residues. V shed 6 bases and J 12 bases; nucleotides not matched to a gene: 7. This chain's CDR3 is CASSSGTGGPQFF. The CDR3 nucleotides are TGTGCCAGCAGCTCCGGGACAGGGGGACCGCAGTTCTTC.

This clonotype was observed a handful of times. This rearrangement joins TRBV20-1 to TRBJ2-7; a weak D match, TRBD2 (5 bases). The CDR3 has 13 amino acids. Per germline, CDR1 DFQATT and CDR2 SNEGSKA (reference sequence). The V gene lost 5 bases and the J gene lost 3 bases, with 14 bases spanning the gap. The CDR3 DNA is TGCAGTGCTCCGTCAGGCGGACTCTACGAGCAGTACTTC. As protein: CSAPSGGLYEQYF.

The genes are TRBV18 and TRBJ2-2; 9 bases are a match to TRBD2. Per germline, CDR1 KGHSH and CDR2 LQKENI. The CDR3 totals 19 residues. Trimming at V came to 3 bases and at J to 7 bases, leaving 18 bases not matched to a gene. CDR3 coding DNA: TGTGCCAGCTCACCCGCAATTTCGCACACCGGGACTAGCAGCGGGGAGCTGTTTTTT. Amino acids: CASSPAISHTGTSSGELFF.

The chain links TRBV20-1 to TRBJ1-1, with D hard to call. Germline V lookup: CDR1 DFQATT, CDR2 SNEGSKA (reference sequence). V dropped 5 bases and J dropped 5 bases, with 18 bases sitting between them. The CDR3 has 14 residues. The DNA of the CDR3 is TGCAGTGCTGGCCGGCGGAAAGGGAGGACTGAAGCTTTCTTT. Translation: CSAGRRKGRTEAFF.

The table lists this clonotype with many counts. The rearrangement uses TRBV6-2 or TRBV6-3 and TRBJ2-7; 7 bases are a match to TRBD1. The CDR3 consists of 15 residues. The germline CDR1 and CDR2 sequences are MNHEY and SVGEGT. V shed 0 bases, J shed 5 bases, and the junction held 7 bases outside the gene matches. CDR3 sequence reads: CASSYSTAGGNEQYF. Written as DNA, the CDR3 is TGTGCCAGCAGTTACTCGACGGCAGGGGGAAACGAGCAGTACTTC.

This clonotype was recorded many times. The chain carries TRBV27 and TRBJ1-6, with D possibly matching TRBD1 (5 bases). The CDR3 loop spans 15 amino acids. Trimming took off 7 bases at V and 9 bases at J, with 19 bases between the two ends. In germline, CDR1 is MNHEY, CDR2 SMNVEV (reference sequence). This chain's CDR3 is CASTLGAGFSSPLHF. CDR3 coding DNA: TGTGCCAGCACTCTGGGAGCAGGGTTTTCTTCACCCCTCCACTTT.

V and J are TRBV9 and TRBJ2-1; D might be TRBD1 (5 bases). Germline V gene lookup returns CDR1 SGDLS and CDR2 YYNGEE. This CDR3 has 13 residues. V lost 0 bases, J lost 5 bases, and 6 bases lay in between. CDR3 region: CASSVEGHNEQFF. The CDR3 region has the DNA TGTGCCAGCAGCGTAGAGGGGCACAATGAGCAGTTCTTC.

This clonotype was detected a few times. The chain recombines TRBV2 with TRBJ1-1; no clear D gene. Trimming shortened V by 3 bases and J by 0 bases, and 8 bases separated the two germline ends. The CDR3 contains 14 residues. Germline CDR1 SNHLY, CDR2 FYNNEI. The CDR3 nucleotides read TGTGCCAGCAGTGACACCCGGATGAACACTGAAGCTTTCTTT. Its translation is CASSDTRMNTEAFF.

This clonotype came up many times. The V and J genes are TRBV20-1 and TRBJ2-3; 9 nucleotides align to TRBD2. Germline V gene sequence: CDR1 DFQATT, CDR2 SNEGSKA (reference sequence). Losses at the gene ends were 0 bases for V and 1 base for J; bases not matched to a gene: 8. CDR3 length: 17 residues. The chain's CDR3 is CSARDSGGPIRTDTQYF. Written as DNA, the CDR3 is TGCAGTGCTAGAGATAGCGGGGGCCCTATTCGCACAGATACGCAGTATTTT.

This clonotype was recorded at least ten times. The rearrangement uses TRBV12-3 or TRBV12-4 and TRBJ2-7; 9 bases map to TRBD1. V lost 5 bases to trimming and J lost 5 bases; unmatched junction nucleotides: 13. This CDR3 comprises 16 residues. The CDR3 loop reads CASSHRDRASGNEQYF. The CDR3 bases are TGTGCCAGCAGTCACCGGGACAGGGCGTCGGGGAACGAGCAGTACTTC.

This clonotype has ten or more counts. V is TRBV27 and J is TRBJ2-3; 12 bases are a match to TRBD2. The CDR3 contains 15 residues. V lost 6 bases and J lost 6; bases outside the gene matches: 7. Looked up from germline, CDR1 is MNHEY and CDR2 is SMNVEV (reference sequence). The CDR3 bases are TGTGCCAGCAGCCTAGCGGGGGGGCGGCTGGATACGCAGTATTTT. It translates to CASSLAGGRLDTQYF.

This clonotype occurred many times. Written as DNA, the CDR3 is TGCGCCAGCAGCCAAGAGGCAGGGGGCCCGCCCCAGCATTTT. It yields the protein CASSQEAGGPPQHF. The chain has TRBV4-1 and TRBJ1-5, with 8 bases aligning to TRBD1. With V trimmed by 0 bases and J by 9 bases, 4 bases remained unmatched. Germline-derived CDR1 and CDR2 are MGHRA and YSYEKL. The CDR3 contains 14 residues.

The sample holds many counts of this clonotype. The chain has TRBV20-1 and TRBJ1-1; 7 bases align to TRBD1. The germline V gene has CDR1 DFQATT and CDR2 SNEGSKA (reference sequence). The CDR3 totals 15 residues. V lost 4 bases to trimming and J lost 2 bases; unmatched junction nucleotides: 10. For the CDR3, the DNA is TGCAGTGCTACAGGGAGGACAGGTGTCAACACTGAAGCTTTCTTT. It yields the protein CSATGRTGVNTEAFF.

This clonotype appeared many times. The chain employs TRBV4-2 and TRBJ2-2, with a tentative D call TRBD1 (6 bases). Per the germline V gene, CDR1 is LGHNA and CDR2 is YNFKEQ. Trimming took 0 bases from V and 7 from J, leaving 12 bases between them. The CDR3 consists of 15 residues. The CDR3, as DNA: TGTGCCAGCAGCCAAGATGTACAGGGTGGCGGGGAGCTGTTTTTT. Its protein product is CASSQDVQGGGELFF.

This clonotype was recorded a few times. The chain carries TRBV18 and TRBJ1-1; the match to TRBD1 covers 7 bases. The ends lost 10 bases at V and 0 bases at J; junction bases unmatched: 5. The CDR3 sequence is 13 residues long. Germline-derived CDR1 and CDR2 are KGHSH and LQKENI. The CDR3 sequence is CATTDRVNTEAFF. Here the CDR3 DNA reads TGTGCCACCACAGACAGGGTGAACACTGAAGCTTTCTTT.

This clonotype was counted a few times. This chain uses TRBV3-1 with TRBJ2-3; TRBD2 aligns across 10 bases. This CDR3 has 15 amino acids. V shed 6 bases, J shed 3 bases, and the junction held 6 bases outside the gene matches. Germline loops: CDR1 LGHDT, CDR2 YNNKEL (reference sequence). The CDR3 DNA reads TGTGCCAGCAGGTCTAGCGGGGGCTCGACAGATACGCAGTATTTT. Its protein product is CASRSSGGSTDTQYF.

The chain joins TRBV7-9 to TRBJ2-3, with D possibly TRBD1 on 5 matching bases. Deletions cut 2 bases from V and 3 bases from J, with 12 bases between. Per the germline V gene, CDR1 is SEHNR and CDR2 is FQNEAQ (reference sequence). CDR3 length equals 15 residues. The CDR3 DNA reads as TGTGCCAGCAGCTTAATGTCAGGGTGGACAGATACGCAGTATTTT. It yields the protein CASSLMSGWTDTQYF.

This clonotype has at least ten counts. The chain uses TRBV4-2 and TRBJ2-1; 11 positions match TRBD1. The CDR3 spans 16 residues. V dropped 0 bases and J dropped 3; count of bases not matched to a gene: 1. The germline CDR1 and CDR2 sequences are LGHNA and YNFKEQ. CDR3 in amino acids: CASSQDGTGGYNEQFF. The CDR3 DNA follows: TGTGCCAGCAGCCAAGATGGGACAGGGGGCTACAATGAGCAGTTCTTC.